This TCR beta chain was captured by sequencing in a study of blood T cells in healthy people across ages. Primers used in a second PCR of roughly 6 to 11 cycles were a sample-barcoded 5' primer and a J-beta primer mix. MiXCR, run by TCRdb on the 5' RACE reads, gives a single entry per CDR3 protein. The sample lists fewer than 2,000,000 distinct CDR3 sequences; around 42% were seen once. Whole-study results and caveats: In long-lived donors, naive CD4+ cell counts and diversity exceeded those of aged donors.

On this clonotype: What it recognizes is unknown.

V shed 11 bases, J shed 2 bases, and the junction held 5 bases outside the gene matches. Germline assignment: CDR1 SGHTA and CDR2 FQGNSA. This CDR3 is built from 12 residues. The chain has TRBV7-2 and TRBJ1-2; 7 bases line up with TRBD1. Sequenced input: blood. The source is a human donor in good health. The CDR3 is CARETGNYGYTF. Written as DNA, the CDR3 is TGTGCCCGGGAGACAGGGAACTATGGCTACACCTTC.